This TCR beta chain was recorded in a study of cytomegalovirus exposure and HLA in healthy donors. Across the whole study: Assignment to the Caucasian-associated ancestry cluster applied to 81% of the approximately 400 genotyped donors.

A multiplex PCR was run with 60 Vbeta primers and 13 Jbeta primers. Produced via immunoSEQ multiplex PCR; TCRdb's table is partial and in-frame only. There are about 210,000 clones in the sample; around 88% occur only once, and 1.5% to 2% lies in the top ten. This CDR3 region has 16 residues. Trimming removed 1 base from V and 4 bases from J; junction bases left unmatched: 4. Per germline, CDR1 SGHVS and CDR2 FQNEAQ. The sequence came from a man aged 35 to 55 in good health and CMV-seropositive. V is TRBV7-8 and J is TRBJ2-5; 12 positions match TRBD1. What was sequenced was PBMCs. CDR3 sequence: CASSLDRDRGPETQYF. CDR3 bases: TGTGCCAGCAGCTTAGACCGGGACAGGGGGCCAGAGACCCAGTACTTC.